Each of the 16 T cell receptor beta chains below was sequenced from the same sample in a study of blood T cells in healthy people across ages. Using a J-beta primer mix together with a sample-barcoded 5' primer, a second PCR was run for roughly 6 to 12 cycles. TCRdb independently ran MiXCR on the 5' RACE reads; one entry per CDR3 protein. Of approximately 1,000,000 distinct CDR3 sequences listed, 35% to 40% are singletons. The sequencing input was blood. These receptors all stem from a man aged 18-30 years in good health.

This clonotype was recorded a few times. The chain carries TRBV7-2 and TRBJ2-3, with D maybe TRBD2 (6 bases). The CDR3 is made up of 17 amino acids. V was trimmed by 4 bases and J by 0 bases, leaving 17 bases between them. Germline values: CDR1 SGHTA, CDR2 FQGNSA. CDR3 DNA: TGTGCCAGCAGCTCTCGAACCGGGGGTTATAGCACAGATACGCAGTATTTT. Its protein is CASSSRTGGYSTDTQYF.

J is TRBJ2-3 and V is TRBV24-1, with 9 bases aligning to TRBD2. Trimming took 4 bases from V and 2 from J; bases not matched to a gene: 6. The CDR3 has 16 residues. Germline lookup yields CDR1 KGHDR and CDR2 SFDVKD. CDR3: CATSEVSGGPTDTQYF. For the CDR3, the DNA is TGTGCCACCAGTGAGGTGAGCGGGGGGCCCACAGATACGCAGTATTTT.

The V gene is TRBV5-1, the J gene TRBJ2-1, with 7 positions matching TRBD2. The J call may be wrong; the DNA end is better matched by TRBJ2-7. Germline V gene lookup returns CDR1 SGHRS and CDR2 YFSETQ. This CDR3 comprises 16 residues. In nucleotides, the CDR3 is TGCGCCAGCAGCTTGGGAGCGAGCGGGGTCTACAATGAGCAGTACTTC. Translating it yields CASSLGASGVYNEQYF.

This clonotype was recorded only once. This rearrangement joins TRBV25-1 to TRBJ2-2; no reliable D call. This CDR3 spans 13 amino acids. Trimming shortened V by 1 base and J by 5 bases, and 5 bases separated the two germline ends. Germline CDR1 reads MGHDK; CDR2 reads SYGVNS. CDR3 region: CASSEFGTGELFF. The CDR3 region has the DNA TGTGCCAGCAGTGAATTTGGGACCGGGGAGCTGTTTTTT.

The V gene is TRBV20-1, the J gene TRBJ1-1; TRBD1 might be the D (5 bases). CDR1 and CDR2 (germline): DFQATT, SNEGSKA (reference sequence). There are 15 residues in the CDR3. V was trimmed by 5 bases and J by 0 bases, leaving 16 bases between them. DNA of the CDR3: TGCAGTGCTGGCTACGACAGAGTTTTGAACACTGAAGCTTTCTTT. Translated, it gives CSAGYDRVLNTEAFF.

The rearrangement uses TRBV12-3 or TRBV12-4 and TRBJ2-7; 12 positions match TRBD2. The CDR3 consists of 16 residues. Unmatched junction bases numbered 8, after V lost 5 bases and J lost 3 bases. The CDR3 sequence is CASSTGTSGLNYEQYF. DNA of the CDR3: TGTGCCAGCAGTACCGGGACTAGCGGGCTCAACTACGAGCAGTACTTC.

CDR3 coding DNA: TGTGCCATCAGGATAACAGGGGAGGAGGACACTGAAGCTTTCTTT. Translation gives CAIRITGEEDTEAFF. The chain recombines TRBV10-3 with TRBJ1-1; 7 positions agree with TRBD1. The length of the CDR3 is 15 residues. Germline V lookup: CDR1 ENHRY, CDR2 SYGVKD. With 6 bases clipped from V and 3 bases from J, the junction kept 10 bases outside the gene matches.

This clonotype was recorded a few times. The CDR3 loop is CASLQGTGELFF. The CDR3 nucleotides read TGTGCCAGCCTACAGGGGACCGGGGAGCTGTTTTTT. The chain employs TRBV6-2 or TRBV6-3 and TRBJ2-2; 7 bases are a match to TRBD1. J gave up 5 bases and V 8 bases, and 2 bases lay outside the gene matches. Germline CDR1 and CDR2: MNHEY and SVGEGT. The CDR3 consists of 12 residues.

The V call is TRBV2, the J call TRBJ2-1; no reliable D call. V shed 3 bases and J shed 13 bases, with 10 bases lying between them. The CDR3 totals 11 residues. From germline, CDR1 is SNHLY and CDR2 FYNNEI. The CDR3 DNA reads TGTGCCAGCAGTGAGTTCGAGACCCAGTTCTTC. Protein sequence: CASSEFETQFF.

The chain combines TRBV18 with TRBJ1-1; D gene ambiguous. This CDR3 has 15 amino acids. Trimming stripped 3 bases from V and 1 base from J, with 12 bases between. CDR1 and CDR2 (germline): KGHSH, LQKENI. The CDR3 spells CASSPEGGQNTEAFF. The CDR3, as DNA: TGTGCCAGCTCACCGGAAGGAGGTCAGAACACTGAAGCTTTCTTT. The entire variable domain, with the rest obtained from reference TRBV18 and TRBJ1-1, is as follows: NAGVMQNPRHLVRRRGQEARLRCSPMKGHSHVYWYRQLPEEGLKFMVYLQKENIIDESGMPKERFSAEFPKEGPSILRIQQVVRGDSAAYFCASSPEGGQNTEAFFGQGTRLTVV.

A remark on this clonotype: Given a much more abundant clone one base away, this may be a read error. This chain connects TRBV5-1 to TRBJ1-2; maybe TRBD1 (6 bases). Germline CDR1 reads SGHRS; CDR2 reads YFSETQ. The V end was cut by 4 bases, the J end by 3 bases, with 16 bases between. The CDR3 runs 15 residues. CDR3 sequence reads: CASSPDRGRDYGYTF. The DNA for the CDR3 is TGCGCCAGCAGCCCCGACCGGGGGCGGGACTATGGCTACACCTTC.

The CDR3 bases are TGTGCCAGCAGTTGGGGTAGTAGGGATACGCAGTATTTT. Its translation is CASSWGSRDTQYF. The V gene is TRBV6-5, the J gene TRBJ2-3; no firm D call. V shed 4 bases and J shed 6 bases, with 11 bases lying between them. The CDR3 contains 13 residues. CDR1 and CDR2 (germline): MNHEY, SVGAGI.

The chain employs TRBV6-1 and TRBJ2-2; 7 positions agree with TRBD1. With 9 bases clipped from V and 5 bases from J, the junction kept 9 bases outside the gene matches. Germline assignment: CDR1 MNHNS and CDR2 SASEGT. There are 14 residues in the CDR3. CDR3 sequence (DNA): TGTGCCAGTTTACAGACAGGGTGGACCGGGGAGCTGTTTTTT. Residues: CASLQTGWTGELFF.

This clonotype was seen a few times. V gene TRBV4-3 combines with J gene TRBJ2-4; D assignment may be TRBD1 or TRBD2 (5 bases each). Trimming shortened V by 0 bases and J by 13 bases, and 19 bases separated the two germline ends. Looked up from germline, CDR1 is LGHNA and CDR2 is YSLEER. The CDR3 is 15 amino acids. The CDR3 nucleotides are TGCGCCAGCAGCCAAGAGAGGGGAAAGGTCTGTGGACAGTACTTC. This gives the protein CASSQERGKVCGQYF.

The chain uses TRBV7-8 and TRBJ2-5; tentatively, D is TRBD1 (5 bases). The J call may be incorrect, as the DNA end agrees better with TRBJ2-4. The CDR3 loop spans 13 amino acids. The germline gives CDR1 SGHVS, CDR2 FQNEAQ. DNA for the CDR3: TGTGCCAGCACCTCGGGCAGGGTCAACATTCAGTACTTC. This gives the protein CASTSGRVNIQYF.

V and J are TRBV12-3 or TRBV12-4 and TRBJ2-3; D is unresolved. The V end lost 4 bases, the J end lost 3 bases, and 8 bases lay between the germline ends. The CDR3 length is 13 residues. The DNA of the CDR3 is TGTGCCAGCAGTTGGCAAAGAACAGATACGCAGTATTTT. Encoded protein: CASSWQRTDTQYF.